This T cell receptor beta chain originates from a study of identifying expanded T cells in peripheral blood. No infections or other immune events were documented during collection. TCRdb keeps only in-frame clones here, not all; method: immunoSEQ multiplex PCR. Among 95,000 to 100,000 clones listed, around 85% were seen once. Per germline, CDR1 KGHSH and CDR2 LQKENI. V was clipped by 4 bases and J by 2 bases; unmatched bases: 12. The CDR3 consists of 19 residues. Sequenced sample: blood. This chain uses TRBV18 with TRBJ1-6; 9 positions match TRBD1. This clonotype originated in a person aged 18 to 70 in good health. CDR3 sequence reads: CASSLGPGQGQPYNSPLHF. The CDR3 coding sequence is TGTGCCAGCTCACTTGGGCCAGGACAGGGGCAACCCTATAATTCACCCCTCCACTTT. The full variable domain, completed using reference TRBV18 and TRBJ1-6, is NAGVMQNPRHLVRRRGQEARLRCSPMKGHSHVYWYRQLPEEGLKFMVYLQKENIIDESGMPKERFSAEFPKEGPSILRIQQVVRGDSAAYFCASSLGPGQGQPYNSPLHFGNGTRLTVT.